This entry describes one T cell receptor beta chain. The antigen this receptor binds is unknown. Qualities for individual bases were not recorded, and no much larger clone is one base off. Enrolling through a virtual design, the prospective study's participants ranged in age from roughly 18 to 100 years and lived across more than 20 United States geographic areas. To assign participants to cohorts, the prospective study relied on clinical history that participants themselves reported in a screening survey and a study questionnaire. Exposed participants had been in contact with someone with a PCR-confirmed or clinician-diagnosed COVID-19 case within 2 weeks of study entry. Each participant in the prospective study had whole blood, serum and a nasopharyngeal or oropharyngeal swab collected by mobile phlebotomists. Over a roughly 2-month period, participants in the prospective study had the option of providing additional blood draws and questionnaires. Prospective study blood samples were shipped either frozen or at room temperature before DNA extraction.

The entry originates in a study of blood T cell repertoires in COVID-19 (dated by TCRdb to about 2020). Regarding the complete study: Collaborator samples came from the United States, Italy and Spain and covered acute and convalescent phases of COVID-19. Deeply sampled blood TCRbeta repertoires from subjects exposed to, actively infected with, or recovered from COVID-19 were included in the dataset. The prospective study material was composed of cDNA or gDNA derived from T cells, B-cell-depleted T cells, or PBMCs. Where HLA class I and class II types were available, the types were taken from metadata supplied by the sample provider, not from assay-based typing. Samples came from the ongoing ImmuneRACE study (first 160 participants) plus 1,254 subjects from 6 global collaborators. A freely available public database, intended as a resource for researchers studying the immune response to SARS-CoV-2, is where the repertoires were released. The sample metadata nearly always contained a de-identified subject ID, COVID-19 status, age in years and sex. The research as a whole found: How much clinical and demographic metadata was included differed by source and by participant, and the metadata was provided uncurated.

Reading the germline V gene gives CDR1 SGDLS and CDR2 YYNGEE. The V and J ends are trimmed by 2 bases and 3 bases, leaving 21 bases between them. Its CDR3 holds 17 amino acids, cysteine through phenylalanine. CDR3 DNA only is kept here, 51 bases in frame from base 1. TCRbeta CDR3 regions were amplified from genomic DNA using the immunoSEQ Assay, a bias-controlled multiplex PCR. The original methods were these. Within the assay, amplification of reference gene primers was used to estimate how many nucleated cells each sample contained. To quantify the absolute abundance of each unique TCRbeta CDR3 rearrangement, sequence reads were collapsed and filtered. For each sample, productive Simpson clonality was calculated as the square root of Simpson's diversity index across productive rearrangements. Imported from immuneACCESS, the table was reduced by TCRdb to in-frame sequences with V and J called. These copies leave out some clones; in studies compared against another copy, an unresolved V gene accounts for under half, and the cause of the remainder is not known. V and J calls and clone size follow that table, whereas D and trimming were derived from the DNA. Within this sample are about 150,000 clones, with 84% of them counted one time only. Of the sample, 5.8% is held by the ten largest clones.

This sequence uses TRBV9 and TRBJ2-7; a weak D assignment points to TRBD1 (6 bases agree). The specimen sequenced was PBMCs or T cells enriched from blood (not recorded which). This clonotype was obtained from a woman between 45 and 65 years old who had been exposed to COVID-19. The CDR3 in this case is CASSVQGSDRYYYEQYF. The DNA sequence is given as TGTGCCAGCAGCGTCCAGGGGTCAGACAGGTACTACTACGAGCAGTACTTC.